The 17 T cell receptor beta chains given below trace back to one sample, sequenced in a study of blood T cell repertoires in COVID-19. TCRdb's copy holds only in-frame clones and misses some; the assay was immunoSEQ multiplex PCR. Among over 150,000 clones listed, about 90% were seen once. Input material: peripheral blood. These receptors all stem from a man aged 50-59 years with acute or convalescent COVID-19.

This clone was observed a few times. Written as DNA, the CDR3 is TGTGCCAGCTCACCAAATCGGACTAGCCCCCTTGCCAAAAACATTCAGTACTTC. Its protein product is CASSPNRTSPLAKNIQYF. The gene calls are TRBV18 and TRBJ2-4; 8 positions agree with TRBD2. The CDR3 runs 18 residues. V gave up 2 bases and J gave up 1 base; unmatched junction bases: 10. The germline gives CDR1 KGHSH, CDR2 LQKENI.

The genes are TRBV7-9 and TRBJ1-3; perhaps TRBD1 as D (6 bases). The CDR3 is made up of 17 amino acids. V lost 5 bases and J lost 0, with 17 bases in between. Germline loops: CDR1 SEHNR, CDR2 FQNEAQ (reference sequence). The CDR3 DNA is TGTGCCAGCAGCGACCCTGGGCAGGGGTACTCTGGAAACACCATATATTTT. Its protein product is CASSDPGQGYSGNTIYF.

The rearrangement uses TRBV3-1 (or the pseudogene TRBV3-2) and TRBJ2-7; 10 nucleotides line up with TRBD1. After removal of 4 bases from V and 3 bases from J, the junction contained 3 bases not matched to a gene. The CDR3 totals 14 residues. Germline-derived CDR1 and CDR2 are LGHDT and YNNKEL (reference sequence). The CDR3 bases are TGTGCCAGCAGCCTGGGACAGGGGCGCTACGAGCAGTACGTC. As protein: CASSLGQGRYEQYV.

J is TRBJ1-5 and V is TRBV24-1, with 9 bases fitting TRBD1. V lost 4 bases, J lost 5 bases, and 5 bases stayed unmatched. The CDR3 is 15 amino acids. The germline V gene encodes CDR1 KGHDR and CDR2 SFDVKD. The CDR3 is CATSDHRTGDQPQHF. The CDR3 DNA reads TGTGCCACCAGTGACCACCGGACAGGGGATCAGCCCCAGCATTTT.

The chain has TRBV23-1 and TRBJ2-7; TRBD1 agrees at 7 bases. TRBV23-1 is an ORF, with its function uncertain. The CDR3 spans 17 residues. V shed 3 bases, J shed 4 bases, and the junction held 15 bases outside the gene matches. CDR3 DNA sequence: TGCGCCAGCAGTCACCCCGGCGAGTCTCAGGGGGAATACGAGCAGTACTTC. The encoded protein is CASSHPGESQGEYEQYF.

This sequence joins TRBV27 and TRBJ1-3; the match to TRBD1 covers 8 bases. The J segment lost 3 bases and the V segment lost 6 bases, leaving 13 bases of the junction unmatched. CDR1 MNHEY and CDR2 SMNVEV come from the germline V gene (reference sequence). CDR3 size: 17 residues. CDR3 nucleotides: TGTGCCAGCAGCCAATTTTCCAGGGGGCTTTTTGGAAACACCATATATTTT. Amino acid sequence: CASSQFSRGLFGNTIYF.

The chain couples TRBV6-2 or TRBV6-3 to TRBJ2-7; D is unresolved. The length of the CDR3 is 12 residues. Trimming cost V 5 bases and J 5 bases, with 10 bases left between them. Per germline, CDR1 MNHEY and CDR2 SVGEGT. CDR3 bases: TGTGCCAGCAGTGGCGACGGAGACGAGCAGTACGTC. Its protein is CASSGDGDEQYV.

V is TRBV7-3 and J is TRBJ2-3; a weak D match, TRBD2 (6 bases). Per the germline V gene, CDR1 is SGHTA and CDR2 is FQGTGA. The CDR3 loop spans 15 amino acids. Between the trimmed V and J ends, which lost 0 bases and 6 bases, there was a span of 13 bases. The CDR3 DNA sequence: TGTGCCAGCAGCTTAACGGCGGCGGGGTGGGATACGCAGTATTTT. Translated, it gives CASSLTAAGWDTQYF.

The V gene is TRBV4-1, the J gene TRBJ2-7, with D hard to call. CDR1 MGHRA and CDR2 YSYEKL come from the germline V gene. The CDR3 has 13 residues. Trimming stripped 1 base from V and 3 bases from J, with 7 bases between. The CDR3 loop is CASSQGASYEQYF. The CDR3 DNA is TGCGCCAGCAGCCAAGGGGCCAGCTACGAGCAGTACTTC.

The V gene is TRBV4-3, the J gene TRBJ1-3; D gene uncertain. The CDR3 extends over 15 amino acids. In germline, CDR1 is LGHNA, CDR2 YSLEER. Trimming removed 0 bases from V and 0 bases from J, with 6 bases in between. The CDR3 region has the DNA TGCGCCAGCAGCCAAGACAGGATCTCTGGAAACACCATATATTTT. Translation gives CASSQDRISGNTIYF.

As to this clone: The same CDR3 can be traced to other DNA sequences in this sample. The chain links TRBV10-3 to TRBJ1-2; 9 nucleotides line up with TRBD1. The CDR3 is 13 amino acids. Germline CDR1 ENHRY, CDR2 SYGVKD. The V and J ends lost 4 bases and 4 bases, in that order; junction bases with no gene match: 1. DNA for the CDR3: TGTGCCATCAGTGGGACAGGGGCCTATGGCTACACCTTC. Encoded protein: CAISGTGAYGYTF.

This chain connects TRBV9 to TRBJ1-4; D perhaps matches TRBD1 (6 bases). V was cut by 2 bases and J by 6 bases, with 17 bases left in between. This CDR3 contains 16 residues. Germline V gene sequence: CDR1 SGDLS, CDR2 YYNGEE. This CDR3 is CASSVSEGGQDEKLFF. CDR3 nucleotide sequence: TGTGCCAGCAGCGTCTCCGAGGGGGGGCAGGATGAAAAACTGTTTTTT.

The chain carries TRBV30 and TRBJ1-2, with D possibly being TRBD1 (6 bases). Germline V gene sequence: CDR1 GTSNPN, CDR2 SVGIG (reference sequence). This CDR3 spans 13 amino acids. Trimming took off 6 bases at V and 4 bases at J, with 15 bases between the two ends. The CDR3 is CACPLKDSYGYTF. The CDR3 coding sequence is TGTGCCTGCCCGTTAAAGGACAGCTATGGCTACACCTTC.

The chain recombines TRBV6-6 with TRBJ1-1; perhaps TRBD1 as D (5 bases). Trimming pared 7 bases from V and 5 bases from J, leaving 11 bases between. The CDR3 is 12 amino acids. Per the germline V gene, CDR1 is MNHNY and CDR2 is SVGAGI (reference sequence). The CDR3 protein is CASTKGLTEAFF. CDR3 coding DNA: TGTGCCAGCACGAAGGGGTTGACTGAAGCTTTCTTT.

The V call is TRBV30, the J call TRBJ2-3, with 10 bases identical to TRBD2. V lost 1 base, J lost 7 bases, and 8 bases stayed unmatched. Germline V gene lookup returns CDR1 GTSNPN and CDR2 SVGIG (reference sequence). The CDR3 sequence is 15 residues long. Here the CDR3 DNA reads TGTGCCTGGAGTGGACTAGCGGGCTCATTGAATACGCAGTATTTT. It yields the protein CAWSGLAGSLNTQYF.

This sequence joins TRBV28 and TRBJ2-5; 9 nucleotides agree with TRBD1. The germline V gene encodes CDR1 MDHEN and CDR2 SYDVKM. The J segment lost 1 base and the V segment lost 2 bases, leaving 2 bases of the junction unmatched. CDR3 length: 15 amino acids. This CDR3 reads CASSLTGGGQETQYF. The CDR3 coding sequence is TGTGCCAGCAGTTTAACAGGGGGCGGCCAAGAGACCCAGTACTTC.

This clone was detected a few times. The V call is TRBV19, the J call TRBJ2-2; TRBD2 agrees at 8 bases. Trimming removed 6 bases from V and 8 bases from J; junction bases left unmatched: 11. The CDR3 is 15 amino acids. CDR1 is LNHDA and CDR2 is SQIVND in the germline V gene (reference sequence). CDR3 protein: CASSPRRGAIGELFF. The CDR3 coding sequence is TGTGCCAGTAGCCCTAGGCGGGGGGCCATAGGGGAGCTGTTTTTT.